Listed below are T cell receptor beta chains from one sample, sequenced in a study of Graves' ophthalmopathy and Graves' hyperthyroidism. TCRdb re-called the multiplex PCR reads through MiXCR, storing one row per CDR3 protein. The sample has about 400,000 distinct CDR3 sequences; around 19% are singletons. The material sequenced was peripheral blood. These receptors all come from a woman aged 18-29 years with Graves' ophthalmopathy. CDR3s leave out the opening cysteine and the closing phenylalanine or tryptophan. Expanded clones get a size class; other rows say once, few or many, or leave the size out.

TRBJ1-1,TRBV6-2/TRBV6-3,many,ATAHPMIMNTEAF
TRBJ2-7,TRBV11-2,many,AASPGTSGRAFEQY
TRBJ2-7,TRBV28,many,ASRNGESYEQY
TRBJ1-1,TRBV6-2/TRBV6-3,many,ASRDGGLNTEAF
TRBJ1-5,TRBV28,many,ASSLYRGPQH
TRBJ2-2,TRBV11-2,few,ASSQRTGVATGELF
TRBJ2-5,TRBV15,many,ATSEPAFLGLANATQY
TRBJ1-5,TRBV19,many,ASSYQQGNQPQH
TRBJ1-2,TRBV9,many,ASSVEVGNYGYT
TRBJ2-7,TRBV6-2/TRBV6-3,many,ASSARGGRSDEQY
TRBJ2-7,TRBV12-3/TRBV12-4,many,ASSAYQGVHEQY
TRBJ2-7,TRBV30,many,AWSVVGYSYEQY
TRBJ1-3,TRBV6-5,many,ASSYSREGNTIY
TRBJ1-2,TRBV2,many,ASSPTPGGPYGYT
TRBJ2-7,TRBV28,many,ASSLEVDRAYEQY
TRBJ2-2,TRBV7-3,-,ASSPESANTGELF
TRBJ2-2,TRBV2,-,ASGKVKDGELF
TRBJ1-1,TRBV12-3/TRBV12-4,-,ASRPQQNTEAF
TRBJ2-2,TRBV14,-,ASSSGGLGPSWRGELF
TRBJ2-5,TRBV11-2,-,ASSLDSGTGPWETQY
TRBJ2-2,TRBV27,many,ASTSKGLAGELF
TRBJ1-1,TRBV5-1,many,ASSTGQGITEAF
TRBJ2-5,TRBV6-1,many,ASSAEGRIQETQY
TRBJ1-3,TRBV11-2,-,ASSLGRVSSGNTIY
TRBJ1-3,TRBV6-2/TRBV6-3,-,ASSYAVHSGNTVY
TRBJ1-2,TRBV7-2,-,ASSLPPRGYT
TRBJ2-7,TRBV28,many,ASSQLYYEQY
TRBJ1-1,TRBV13,many,ASSIQTGRAEAF
TRBJ2-7,TRBV12-3/TRBV12-4,many,ASSLRTAGEQY
TRBJ1-1,TRBV12-3/TRBV12-4,-,ASSHRDRGRFKVAF
TRBJ2-7,TRBV28,many,ASSSLDRGYYEQY
TRBJ2-7,TRBV27,many,ASSLFLPGLAGGFYEQY
TRBJ2-4,TRBV28,many,ASSLVASGKNIQY
TRBJ1-2,TRBV6-1,-,ASSPGRDNYGYT
TRBJ2-7,TRBV29-1,many,SVEILYEQY
TRBJ1-1,TRBV6-1,many,ASSQAKNTEAF
TRBJ2-5,TRBV12-3/TRBV12-4,few,ASCWRAKLQETQY
TRBJ2-5,TRBV6-6,many,ASSSLRQAPETQY
TRBJ2-7,TRBV28,many,ASSLSRDTAYEQY
TRBJ2-7,TRBV12-3/TRBV12-4,many,ASSPVGWGQY
TRBJ2-5,TRBV7-2,-,ASSLARLAGTETQY
TRBJ1-6,TRBV30,-,AWSPRSSPLH